This TCR beta chain was obtained from a study of shared clonotypes between healthy human individuals. This clone was counted many times. Per the germline V gene, CDR1 is MDHEN and CDR2 is SYDVKM. Trimming cost V 10 bases and J 5 bases, with 17 bases left between them. The CDR3 spans 13 residues. The table came from immunoSEQ multiplex PCR; TCRdb's copy has only in-frame clones and leaves some out. Found here are about 680,000 clones, about 80% of them singletons; the top ten hold about 1.8%. The sequence was obtained from a woman younger than 45 in good health. V and J are TRBV28 and TRBJ1-1; D unresolved. The sequenced sample consisted of memory CD4+ T cells sorted from blood. Subset in this sample: CD45RA-negative fraction. The DNA of the CDR3 is TGTGCCACTTTGGGCCCTCAAGGGACTGAAGCTTTCTTT. Translation: CATLGPQGTEAFF. The entire variable domain, with the rest obtained from reference TRBV28 and TRBJ1-1, is as follows: DVKVTQSSRYLVKRTGEKVFLECVQDMDHENMFWYRQDPGLGLRLIYFSYDVKMKEKGDIPEGYSVSREKKERFSLILESASTNQTSMYLCATLGPQGTEAFFGQGTRLTVV.